Reported below is one TCR beta chain. There are 16 residues in the CDR3. Germline V gene lookup returns CDR1 MGHRA and CDR2 YSYEKL. J gave up 7 bases and V 1 base, and 7 bases lay outside the gene matches. The data were obtained in a study of blood T cell repertoires in COVID-19. The wider study: COVID-19 samples collected from the United States, Italy and Spain covered acute and convalescent phases.

TCRdb's copy holds only in-frame clones and misses some; the assay was immunoSEQ multiplex PCR. The top ten clones hold about 3.5% of a sample with some 260,000 clones, about 80% of them seen once. This chain uses TRBV4-1 with TRBJ2-1, with 10 bases fitting TRBD2. The sample consisted of peripheral blood. The clonotype was recovered from a woman older than 75 with acute or convalescent COVID-19. CDR3 bases: TGCGCCAGCAGCCAAGGACTAGCGGGTCGATGGAATGAGCAGTTCTTC. Translated, it gives CASSQGLAGRWNEQFF.